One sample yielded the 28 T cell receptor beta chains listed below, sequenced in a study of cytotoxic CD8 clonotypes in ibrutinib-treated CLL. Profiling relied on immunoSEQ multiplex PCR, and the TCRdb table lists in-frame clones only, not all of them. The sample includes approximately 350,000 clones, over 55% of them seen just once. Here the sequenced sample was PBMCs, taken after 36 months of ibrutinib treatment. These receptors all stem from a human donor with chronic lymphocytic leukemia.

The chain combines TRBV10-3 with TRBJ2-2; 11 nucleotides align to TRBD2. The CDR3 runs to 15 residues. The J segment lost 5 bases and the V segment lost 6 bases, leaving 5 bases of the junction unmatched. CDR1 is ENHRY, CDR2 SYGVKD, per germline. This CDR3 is CAISPTSGETGELFF. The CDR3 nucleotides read TGTGCCATCAGCCCGACTAGCGGGGAGACCGGGGAGCTGTTTTTT.

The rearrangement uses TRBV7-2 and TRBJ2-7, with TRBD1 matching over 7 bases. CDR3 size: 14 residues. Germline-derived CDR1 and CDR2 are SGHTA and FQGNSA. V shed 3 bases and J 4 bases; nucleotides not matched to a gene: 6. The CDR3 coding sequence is TGTGCCAGCAGCTTCGACAGGGAAATATACGAGCAGTACTTC. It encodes CASSFDREIYEQYF.

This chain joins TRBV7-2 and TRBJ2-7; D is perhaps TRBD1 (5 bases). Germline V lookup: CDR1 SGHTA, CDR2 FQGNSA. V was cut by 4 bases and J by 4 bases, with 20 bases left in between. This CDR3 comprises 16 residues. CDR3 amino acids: CASSYKHQGTKYEQYF. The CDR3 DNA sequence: TGTGCCAGCAGCTATAAGCACCAGGGTACGAAATACGAGCAGTACTTC.

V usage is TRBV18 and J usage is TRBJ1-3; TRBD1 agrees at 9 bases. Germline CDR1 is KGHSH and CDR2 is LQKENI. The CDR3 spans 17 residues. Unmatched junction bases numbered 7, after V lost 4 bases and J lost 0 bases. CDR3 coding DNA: TGTGCCAGCTCACTACGGGACAGGGTACTCTCTGGAAACACCATATATTTT. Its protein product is CASSLRDRVLSGNTIYF.

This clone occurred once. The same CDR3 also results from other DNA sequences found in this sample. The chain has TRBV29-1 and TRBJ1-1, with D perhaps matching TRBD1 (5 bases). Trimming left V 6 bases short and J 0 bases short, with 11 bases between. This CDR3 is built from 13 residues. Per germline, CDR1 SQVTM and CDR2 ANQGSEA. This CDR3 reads CSVEGRMNTEAFF. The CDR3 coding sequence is TGCAGCGTGGAGGGACGGATGAACACTGAAGCTTTCTTT.

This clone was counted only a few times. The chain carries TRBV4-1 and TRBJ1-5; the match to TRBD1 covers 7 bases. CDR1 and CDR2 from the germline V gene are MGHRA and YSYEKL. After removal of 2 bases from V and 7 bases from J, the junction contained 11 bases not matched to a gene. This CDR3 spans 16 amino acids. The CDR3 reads CASSQTSTGVEQPQHF. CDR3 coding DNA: TGCGCCAGCAGCCAAACTTCCACAGGGGTTGAGCAGCCCCAGCATTTT.

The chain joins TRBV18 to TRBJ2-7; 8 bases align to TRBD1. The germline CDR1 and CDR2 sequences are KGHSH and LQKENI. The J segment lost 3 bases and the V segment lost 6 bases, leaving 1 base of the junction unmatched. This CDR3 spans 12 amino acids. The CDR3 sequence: CASSDRVYEQYF. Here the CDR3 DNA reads TGTGCCAGCTCGGACAGGGTCTACGAGCAGTACTTC.

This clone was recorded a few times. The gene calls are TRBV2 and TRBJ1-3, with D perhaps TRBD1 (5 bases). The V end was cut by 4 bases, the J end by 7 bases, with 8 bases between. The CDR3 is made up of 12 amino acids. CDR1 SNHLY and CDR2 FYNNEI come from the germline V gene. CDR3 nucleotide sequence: TGTGCCAGCAGTGTCCAGGGTAACACCATATATTTT. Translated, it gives CASSVQGNTIYF.

The CDR3 DNA reads TGTGCCAGCAGCCAAGATCAGCCCTACTATGGCTACACCTTC. Protein: CASSQDQPYYGYTF. V is TRBV4-2 and J is TRBJ1-2; D is unclear. The length of the CDR3 is 14 residues. V lost 0 bases and J lost 3, with 8 bases in between. Germline CDR1 LGHNA, CDR2 YNFKEQ.

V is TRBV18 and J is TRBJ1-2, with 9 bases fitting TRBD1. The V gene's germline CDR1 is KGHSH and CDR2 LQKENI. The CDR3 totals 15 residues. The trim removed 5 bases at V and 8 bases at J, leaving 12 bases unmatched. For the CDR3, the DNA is TGTGCCAGCTCAGACTACACCGGGACAGGGCGAGGCTACACCTTC. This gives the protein CASSDYTGTGRGYTF. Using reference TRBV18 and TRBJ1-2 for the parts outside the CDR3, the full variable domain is NAGVMQNPRHLVRRRGQEARLRCSPMKGHSHVYWYRQLPEEGLKFMVYLQKENIIDESGMPKERFSAEFPKEGPSILRIQQVVRGDSAAYFCASSDYTGTGRGYTFGSGTRLTVV.

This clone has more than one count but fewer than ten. CDR3 amino acids: CASRPGLAGDWYF. CDR3 coding DNA: TGTGCCAGCAGGCCAGGACTAGCGGGAGATTGGTACTTC. The chain couples TRBV6-5 to TRBJ2-7; 13 bases fit TRBD2. Germline V gene lookup returns CDR1 MNHEY and CDR2 SVGAGI. Germline trimming cut 6 bases from V and 12 bases from J; bases unmatched to any gene: 8. The CDR3 is made up of 13 amino acids.

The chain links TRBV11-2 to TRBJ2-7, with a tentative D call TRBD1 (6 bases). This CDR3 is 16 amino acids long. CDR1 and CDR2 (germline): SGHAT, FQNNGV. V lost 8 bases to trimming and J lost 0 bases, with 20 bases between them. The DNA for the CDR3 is TGTGCCAGCGCTCGCTTGAGGGGGTCCAACTCCTACGAGCAGTACTTC. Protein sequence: CASARLRGSNSYEQYF.

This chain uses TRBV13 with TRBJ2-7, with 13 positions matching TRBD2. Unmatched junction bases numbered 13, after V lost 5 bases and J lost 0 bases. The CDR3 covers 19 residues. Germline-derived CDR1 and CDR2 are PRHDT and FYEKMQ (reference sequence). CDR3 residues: CASSTRTSGRPWSSYEQYF. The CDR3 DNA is TGTGCCAGCAGCACCCGGACTAGCGGGAGACCCTGGAGCTCCTACGAGCAGTACTTC.

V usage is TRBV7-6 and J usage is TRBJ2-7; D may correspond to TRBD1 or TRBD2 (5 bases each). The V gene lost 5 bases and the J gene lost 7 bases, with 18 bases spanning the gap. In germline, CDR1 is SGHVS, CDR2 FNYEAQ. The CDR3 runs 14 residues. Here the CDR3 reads CASSLRMSGSEQYF. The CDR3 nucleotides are TGTGCCAGCAGCCTTCGGATGTCAGGGAGTGAGCAGTACTTC.

The CDR3 is CASSPTESNYGYTF. For the CDR3, the DNA is TGTGCCAGCAGTCCGACAGAATCTAACTATGGCTACACCTTC. The chain employs TRBV6-5 and TRBJ1-2; a possible D gene is TRBD1 (5 bases). CDR1 and CDR2 (germline): MNHEY, SVGAGI. V was pared by 5 bases and J by 0 bases, with 10 bases between. The CDR3 spans 14 residues.

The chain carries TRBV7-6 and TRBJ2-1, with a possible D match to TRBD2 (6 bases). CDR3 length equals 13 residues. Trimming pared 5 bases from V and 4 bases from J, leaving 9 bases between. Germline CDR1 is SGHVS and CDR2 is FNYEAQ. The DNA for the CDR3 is TGTGCCAGCAGCCGCGGGATGTACAATGAGCAGTTCTTC. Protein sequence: CASSRGMYNEQFF.

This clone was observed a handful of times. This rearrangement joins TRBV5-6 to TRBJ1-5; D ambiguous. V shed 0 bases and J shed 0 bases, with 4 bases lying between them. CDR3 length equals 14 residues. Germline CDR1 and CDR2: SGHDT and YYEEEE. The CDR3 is CASSLVGSNQPQHF. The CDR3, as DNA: TGTGCCAGCAGCTTGGTGGGTAGCAATCAGCCCCAGCATTTT.

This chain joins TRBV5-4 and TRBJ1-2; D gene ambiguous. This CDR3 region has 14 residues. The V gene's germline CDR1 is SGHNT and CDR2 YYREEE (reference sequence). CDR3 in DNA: TGTGCGCACCATCTACAGACAAAATCGTCCGGCTACACCTTC. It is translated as CAHHLQTKSSGYTF.

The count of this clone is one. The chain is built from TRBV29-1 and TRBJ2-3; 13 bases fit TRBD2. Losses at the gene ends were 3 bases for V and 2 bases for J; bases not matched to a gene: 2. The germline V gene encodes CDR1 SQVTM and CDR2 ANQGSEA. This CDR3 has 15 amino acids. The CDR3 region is CSVEGLAGFTDTQYF. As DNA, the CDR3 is TGCAGCGTTGAGGGACTAGCGGGGTTCACAGATACGCAGTATTTT.

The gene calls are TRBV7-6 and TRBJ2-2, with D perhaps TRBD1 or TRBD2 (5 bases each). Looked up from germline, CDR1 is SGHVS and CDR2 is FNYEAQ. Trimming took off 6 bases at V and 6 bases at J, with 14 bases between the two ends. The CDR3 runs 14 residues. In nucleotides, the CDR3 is TGTGCCAGCAGGGAGAGAAGGGACGCCGGGGAGCTGTTTTTT. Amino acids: CASRERRDAGELFF.

The CDR3 is CAISEKASGAHRYEQYF. DNA for the CDR3: TGTGCCATCAGTGAGAAAGCTAGCGGGGCCCACAGGTACGAGCAGTACTTC. The chain employs TRBV10-3 and TRBJ2-7, with 9 bases that match TRBD2. The CDR3 has 17 residues. Germline CDR1 is ENHRY and CDR2 is SYGVKD. J gave up 4 bases and V 2 bases, and 12 bases lay outside the gene matches.

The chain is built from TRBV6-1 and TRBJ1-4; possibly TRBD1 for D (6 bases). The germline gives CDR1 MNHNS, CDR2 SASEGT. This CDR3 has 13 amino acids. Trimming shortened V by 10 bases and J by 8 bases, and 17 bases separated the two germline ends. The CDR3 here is CAIPGVSHEKLFF. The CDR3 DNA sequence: TGTGCCATCCCAGGGGTTTCCCACGAAAAACTGTTTTTT.

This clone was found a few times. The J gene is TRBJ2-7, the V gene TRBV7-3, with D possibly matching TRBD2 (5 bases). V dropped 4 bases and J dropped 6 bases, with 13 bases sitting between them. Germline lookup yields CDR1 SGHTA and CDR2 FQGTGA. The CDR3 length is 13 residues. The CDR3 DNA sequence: TGTGCCAGCAGCTCCAAGCCGGGGAGCGAGCAGTACTTC. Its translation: CASSSKPGSEQYF.

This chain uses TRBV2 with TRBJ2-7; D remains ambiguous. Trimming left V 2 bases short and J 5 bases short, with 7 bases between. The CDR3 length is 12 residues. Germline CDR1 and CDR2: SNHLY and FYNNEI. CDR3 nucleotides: TGTGCCAGCAGTGAACGCCCGAACGAGCAGTACTTC. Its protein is CASSERPNEQYF.

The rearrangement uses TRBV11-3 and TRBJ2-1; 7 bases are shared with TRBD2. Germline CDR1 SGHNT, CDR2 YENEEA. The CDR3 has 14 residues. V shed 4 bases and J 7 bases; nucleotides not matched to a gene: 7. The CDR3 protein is CASSSSGSENEQFF. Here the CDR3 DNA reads TGTGCCAGCAGCTCTAGCGGAAGCGAGAATGAGCAGTTCTTC.

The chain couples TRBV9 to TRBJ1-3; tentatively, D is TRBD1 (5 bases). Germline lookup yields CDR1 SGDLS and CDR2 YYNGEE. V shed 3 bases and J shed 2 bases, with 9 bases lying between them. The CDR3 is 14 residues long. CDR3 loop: CASSAQGTGNTIYF. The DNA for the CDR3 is TGTGCCAGCAGCGCCCAGGGTACTGGAAACACCATATATTTT.

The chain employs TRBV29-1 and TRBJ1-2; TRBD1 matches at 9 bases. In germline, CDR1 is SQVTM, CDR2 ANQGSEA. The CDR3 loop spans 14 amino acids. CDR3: CRVSGTGNNYGYTF. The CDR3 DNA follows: TGCAGAGTTTCCGGGACAGGGAATAACTATGGCTACACCTTC.

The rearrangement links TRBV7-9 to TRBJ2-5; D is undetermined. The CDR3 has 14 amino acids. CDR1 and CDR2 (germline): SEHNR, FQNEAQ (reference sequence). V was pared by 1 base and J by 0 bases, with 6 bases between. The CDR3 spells CASSLVKNQETQYF. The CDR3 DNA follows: TGTGCCAGCAGCTTAGTAAAAAACCAAGAGACCCAGTACTTC.